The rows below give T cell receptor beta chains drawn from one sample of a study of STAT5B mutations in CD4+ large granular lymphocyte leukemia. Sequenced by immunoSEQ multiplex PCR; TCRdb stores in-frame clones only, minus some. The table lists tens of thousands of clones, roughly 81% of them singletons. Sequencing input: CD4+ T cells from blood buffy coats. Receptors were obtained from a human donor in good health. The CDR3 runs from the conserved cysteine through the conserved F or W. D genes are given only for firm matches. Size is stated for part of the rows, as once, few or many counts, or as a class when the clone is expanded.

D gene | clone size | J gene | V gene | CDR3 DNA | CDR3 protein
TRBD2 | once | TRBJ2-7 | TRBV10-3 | TGTGCCGGAAGCGGGGGTGACTCCTACGAGCAGTACTTC | CAGSGGDSYEQYF
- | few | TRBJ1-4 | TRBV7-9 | TGTGCCAGCAGCTTGGCAGGGAGCGAAAAACTGTTTTTT | CASSLAGSEKLFF
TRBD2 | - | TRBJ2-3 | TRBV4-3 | TGCGCCAGCAGCCCGGAAGTAGCGGGGAGCACAGATACGCAGTATTTT | CASSPEVAGSTDTQYF
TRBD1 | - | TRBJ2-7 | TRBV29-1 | TGCAGCGTTAGGACAGGCAACTCCTACGAGCAGTACTTC | CSVRTGNSYEQYF
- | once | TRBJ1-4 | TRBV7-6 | TGTGCCAGCAGCTTGCGGGTTGGGGGAAATGAAAAACTGTTTTTT | CASSLRVGGNEKLFF
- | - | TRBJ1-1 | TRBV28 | TGTGCCAGCAGTTTAAAGGGGACTGAAGCTTTCTTT | CASSLKGTEAFF
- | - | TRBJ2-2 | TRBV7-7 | TGTGCCAGCAGCTCCCCTAGGGGGGCGAACACCGGGGAGCTGTTTTTT | CASSSPRGANTGELFF
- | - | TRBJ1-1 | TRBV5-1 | TGCGCCAGCAGCCTTCACGGGGGAGGGAACACTGAAGCTTTCTTT | CASSLHGGGNTEAFF
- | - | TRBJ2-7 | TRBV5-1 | TGCGCCAGCAGCTTTTCAGCCTACGAGCAGTACTTC | CASSFSAYEQYF
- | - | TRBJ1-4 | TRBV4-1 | TGCGCCAGCAGCCAAGAGGGAAAACTGTTTTTT | CASSQEGKLFF
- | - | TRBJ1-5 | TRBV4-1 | TGCGCCAGCAGTACAGGCCCCTTAAGCAATCAGCCCCAGCATTTT | CASSTGPLSNQPQHF
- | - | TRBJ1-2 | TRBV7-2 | TGTGCCAGCAGCCCCTCGACAGTCTCTAACTATGGCTACACCTTC | CASSPSTVSNYGYTF
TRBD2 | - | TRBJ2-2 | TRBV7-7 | TGTGCTAGCAGACCACTAGCGGGAGCGGGCGGGGAGCTGTTTTTT | CASRPLAGAGGELFF
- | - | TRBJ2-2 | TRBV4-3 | TGCGCCAGCAGCCAAGAGTCCGGGGGAAACACCGGGGAGCTGTTTTTT | CASSQESGGNTGELFF
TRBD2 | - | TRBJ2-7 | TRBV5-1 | TGCGCCAGCTCAACCGGGACTAGCGGGAGGTACGAGCAGTACTTC | CASSTGTSGRYEQYF
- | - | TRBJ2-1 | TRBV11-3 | TGTGCCAGCAGCTTAGTGAACAATGAGCAGTTCTTC | CASSLVNNEQFF
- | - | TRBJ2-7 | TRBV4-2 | TGTGCCAGCAGCCAAGCCTCTCAGACAGCTTACGAGCAGTACTTC | CASSQASQTAYEQYF
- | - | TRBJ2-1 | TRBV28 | TGTGCCAGCATCCCAGGGGTCGGGGCCGAGAATGAGCAGTTCTTC | CASIPGVGAENEQFF
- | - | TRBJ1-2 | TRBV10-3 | TGTGCCATCAGTGTTCGGGCAGGGGACTATGGCTACACCTTC | CAISVRAGDYGYTF
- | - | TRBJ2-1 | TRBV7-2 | TGTGCCAGCAGCGAGACAGGGGACTATTACAATGAGCAGTTCTTC | CASSETGDYYNEQFF
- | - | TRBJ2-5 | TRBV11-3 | TGTGCCAGCAGCACTCCAGCGGGTTACCCCGGCTCGGATTTGAACTTC | CASSTPAGYPGSDLNF
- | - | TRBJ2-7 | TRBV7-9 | TGTGCCAGCAGCTTACCCACAGTGGGTGCCTACGAGCAGTACTTC | CASSLPTVGAYEQYF
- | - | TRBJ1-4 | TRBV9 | TGTGCCAGCAGCGTAGATGGGGAGCCGCGAAGAAAACTGTTTTTT | CASSVDGEPRRKLFF
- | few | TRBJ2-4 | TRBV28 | TGTGCCAGCAGCCGGGACCCAGGGAGCATTCAGTACTTC | CASSRDPGSIQYF
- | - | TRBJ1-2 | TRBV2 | TGTGCCAGCAGTGAAGACTATGGCTACACCTTC | CASSEDYGYTF
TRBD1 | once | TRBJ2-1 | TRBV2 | TGTGCCAGCAGTGAGGACAGGGGAAACTACAATGAGCAGTTCTTC | CASSEDRGNYNEQFF
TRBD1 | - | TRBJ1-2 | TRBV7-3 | TGTGCCAGCAGCCCTCAGGGGGGCTCTAACTATGGCTACACCTTC | CASSPQGGSNYGYTF
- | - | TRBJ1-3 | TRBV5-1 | TGCGCCAGCATGGAAGGAGCTGGAAACACCATATATTTT | CASMEGAGNTIYF